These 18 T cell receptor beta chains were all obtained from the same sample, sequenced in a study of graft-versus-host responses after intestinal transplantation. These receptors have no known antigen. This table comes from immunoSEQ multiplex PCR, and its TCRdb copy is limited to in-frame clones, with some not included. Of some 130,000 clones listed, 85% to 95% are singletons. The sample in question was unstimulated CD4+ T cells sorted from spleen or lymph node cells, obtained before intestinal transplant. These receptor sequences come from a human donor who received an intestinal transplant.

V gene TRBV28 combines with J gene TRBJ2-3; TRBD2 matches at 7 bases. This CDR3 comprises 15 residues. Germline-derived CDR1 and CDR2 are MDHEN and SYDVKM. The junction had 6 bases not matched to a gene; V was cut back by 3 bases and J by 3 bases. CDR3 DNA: TGTGCCAGCAGTTTGGGGGGGAGAGGGACAGATACGCAGTATTTT. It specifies CASSLGGRGTDTQYF.

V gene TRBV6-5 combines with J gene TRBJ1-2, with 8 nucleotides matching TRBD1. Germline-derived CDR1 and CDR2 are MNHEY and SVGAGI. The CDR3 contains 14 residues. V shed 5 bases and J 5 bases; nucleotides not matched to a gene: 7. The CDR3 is CASSDYDRGYGYTF. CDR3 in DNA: TGTGCCAGCAGTGATTACGACAGGGGTTATGGCTACACCTTC.

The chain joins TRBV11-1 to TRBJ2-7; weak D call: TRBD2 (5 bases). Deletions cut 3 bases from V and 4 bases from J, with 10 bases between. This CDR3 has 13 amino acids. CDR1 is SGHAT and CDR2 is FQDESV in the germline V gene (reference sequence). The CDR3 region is CASSFGVQYEQYF. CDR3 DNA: TGTGCCAGCAGCTTCGGGGTGCAGTACGAGCAGTACTTC.

Here the CDR3 reads CASSPPGLAGPDTQYF. The CDR3 DNA sequence: TGTGCCAGCTCACCACCCGGACTAGCGGGACCAGATACGCAGTATTTT. The V and J genes are TRBV18 and TRBJ2-3; 12 nucleotides agree with TRBD2. Germline V CDR1 and CDR2: KGHSH, LQKENI. The CDR3 is made up of 16 amino acids. The J segment lost 4 bases and the V segment lost 0 bases, leaving 2 bases of the junction unmatched.

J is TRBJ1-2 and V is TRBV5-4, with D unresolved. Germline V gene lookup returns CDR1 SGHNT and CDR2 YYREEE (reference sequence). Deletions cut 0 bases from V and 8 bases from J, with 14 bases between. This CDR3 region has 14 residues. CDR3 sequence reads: CASSLGTPRRGYTF. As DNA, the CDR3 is TGTGCCAGCAGCTTGGGGACTCCTAGACGAGGCTACACCTTC.

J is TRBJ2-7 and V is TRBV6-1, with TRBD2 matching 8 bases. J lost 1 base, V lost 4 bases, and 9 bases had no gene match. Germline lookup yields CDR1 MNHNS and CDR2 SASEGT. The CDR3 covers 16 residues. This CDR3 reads CASSASGTSGSYEQYF. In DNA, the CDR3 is TGTGCCAGCAGTGCCTCCGGGACTAGTGGGTCCTACGAGCAGTACTTC.

The CDR3 protein is CASSQAQIYGYTF. CDR3 DNA: TGTGCCAGCAGCCAAGCGCAAATCTATGGCTACACCTTC. The chain combines TRBV14 with TRBJ1-2, with D unresolved. Germline CDR1 reads SGHDN; CDR2 reads FVKESK. This CDR3 is built from 13 residues. V lost 1 base, J lost 4 bases, and 7 bases lay in between.

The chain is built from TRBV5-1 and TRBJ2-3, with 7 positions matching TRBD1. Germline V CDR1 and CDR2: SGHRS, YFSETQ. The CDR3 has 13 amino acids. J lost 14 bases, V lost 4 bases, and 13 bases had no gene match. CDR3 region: CASSPLLADRVYF. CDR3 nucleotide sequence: TGCGCCAGCAGCCCCCTTCTAGCAGACAGGGTGTATTTT.

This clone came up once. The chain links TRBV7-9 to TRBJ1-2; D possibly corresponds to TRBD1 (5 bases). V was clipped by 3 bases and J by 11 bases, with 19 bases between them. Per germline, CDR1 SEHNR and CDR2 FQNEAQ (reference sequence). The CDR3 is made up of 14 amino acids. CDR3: CASSFRGTGERYTF. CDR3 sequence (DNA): TGTGCCAGCAGCTTCCGCGGGACGGGCGAAAGGTACACCTTC. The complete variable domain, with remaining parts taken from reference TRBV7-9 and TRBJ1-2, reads DTGVSQNPRHKITKRGQNVTFRCDPISEHNRLYWYRQTLGQGPEFLTYFQNEAQLEKSRLLSDRFSAERPKGSFSTLEIQRTEQGDSAMYLCASSFRGTGERYTFGSGTRLTVV.

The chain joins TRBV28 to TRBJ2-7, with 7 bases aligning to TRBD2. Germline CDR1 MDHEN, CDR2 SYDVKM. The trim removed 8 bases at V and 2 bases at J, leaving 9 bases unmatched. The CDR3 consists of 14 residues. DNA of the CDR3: TGTGCCAGCTTGGGACTACCGACTCCCTACGAGCAGTACTTC. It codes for CASLGLPTPYEQYF.

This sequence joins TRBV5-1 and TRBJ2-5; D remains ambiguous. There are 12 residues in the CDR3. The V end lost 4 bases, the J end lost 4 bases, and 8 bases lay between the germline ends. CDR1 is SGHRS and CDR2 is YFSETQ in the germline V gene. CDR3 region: CASSTPGETQYF. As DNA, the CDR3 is TGCGCCAGCAGCACCCCCGGAGAGACCCAGTACTTC. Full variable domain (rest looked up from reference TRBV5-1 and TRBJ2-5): KAGVTQTPRYLIKTRGQQVTLSCSPISGHRSVSWYQQTPGQGLQFLFEYFSETQRNKGNFPGRFSGRQFSNSRSEMNVSTLELGDSALYLCASSTPGETQYFGPGTRLLVL.

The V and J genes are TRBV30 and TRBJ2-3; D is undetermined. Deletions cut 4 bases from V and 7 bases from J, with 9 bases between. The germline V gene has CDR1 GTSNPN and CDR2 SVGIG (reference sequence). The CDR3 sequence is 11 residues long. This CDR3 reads CAWTIENTQYF. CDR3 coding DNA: TGTGCCTGGACTATAGAGAATACGCAGTATTTT.

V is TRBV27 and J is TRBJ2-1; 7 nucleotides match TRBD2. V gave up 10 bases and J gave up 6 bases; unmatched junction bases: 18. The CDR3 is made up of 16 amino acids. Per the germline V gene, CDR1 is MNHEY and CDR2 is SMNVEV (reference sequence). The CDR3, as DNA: TGTGCCACCACTTCCCTCCTCCGGACTAGTGGCAATGAGCAGTTCTTC. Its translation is CATTSLLRTSGNEQFF.

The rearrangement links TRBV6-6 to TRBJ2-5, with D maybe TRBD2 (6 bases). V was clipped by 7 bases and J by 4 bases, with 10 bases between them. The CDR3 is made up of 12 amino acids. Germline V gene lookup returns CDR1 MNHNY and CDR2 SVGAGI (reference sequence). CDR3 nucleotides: TGTGCCAGCAACCAGGGACTAGAGACCCAGTACTTC. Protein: CASNQGLETQYF.

This CDR3 is CASSVGTGLANEKLFF. The DNA of the CDR3 is TGTGCCAGCAGCGTGGGCACAGGGTTAGCTAATGAAAAACTGTTTTTT. J is TRBJ1-4 and V is TRBV9; D is possibly TRBD1 (6 bases). V was pared by 2 bases and J by 3 bases, with 14 bases between. CDR3 size: 16 residues. Germline CDR1 and CDR2: SGDLS and YYNGEE.

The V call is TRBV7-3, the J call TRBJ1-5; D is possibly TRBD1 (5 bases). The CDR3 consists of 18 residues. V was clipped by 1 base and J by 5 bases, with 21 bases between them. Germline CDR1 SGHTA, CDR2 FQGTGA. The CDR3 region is CASSLKIGTGATYQPQHF. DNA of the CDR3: TGTGCCAGCAGCTTAAAGATCGGGACCGGTGCCACCTATCAGCCCCAGCATTTT.

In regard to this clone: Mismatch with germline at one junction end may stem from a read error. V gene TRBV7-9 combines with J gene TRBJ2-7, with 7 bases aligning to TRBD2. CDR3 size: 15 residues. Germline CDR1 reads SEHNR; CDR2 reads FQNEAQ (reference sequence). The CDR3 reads CASSLGLAESYEQYF. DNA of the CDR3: TGTGCCAGCAGTTTAGGGCTAGCGGAGTCCTACGAGCAGTACTTC.

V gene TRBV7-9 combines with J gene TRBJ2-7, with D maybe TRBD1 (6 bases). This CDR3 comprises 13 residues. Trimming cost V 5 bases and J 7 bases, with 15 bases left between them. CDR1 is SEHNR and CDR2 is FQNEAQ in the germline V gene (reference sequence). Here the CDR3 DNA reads TGTGCCAGCAGCCCACGACCCACAGGGGAGCAGTACTTC. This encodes CASSPRPTGEQYF.